A selection of T cell receptor beta chains follows, all from one sample in a study of shared T cell receptors in the human thymus. Produced via immunoSEQ multiplex PCR; TCRdb's table is partial and in-frame only. The sample has 650,000 to 950,000 clones, around 85% seen once. The same sample was also studied in work on human thymus T cells.

The sequencing sample was made of thymocytes. These receptors were obtained from a girl under three years old with a congenital heart defect. The CDR3 runs from the conserved cysteine through the conserved F or W. The order of the fields is clone size, D gene, J gene, V gene, CDR3 protein, CDR3 DNA. The D gene is left open where the match is weak. Size is stated for part of the rows, as once, few or many counts, or as a class when the clone is expanded.

>.|.|TRBJ1-2|TRBV6-1
CASSRSWGWGYTF
TGTGCCAGCAGTCGTTCCTGGGGCTGGGGCTACACCTTC
>.|TRBD1|TRBJ1-3|TRBV9
CASSAAPGQYSGNTIYF
TGTGCCAGCAGCGCCGCACCGGGACAGTACTCTGGAAACACCATATATTTT
>.|TRBD1|TRBJ2-5|TRBV4-2
CASSQEVTGEETQYF
TGTGCCAGCAGCCAAGAGGTAACAGGGGAAGAGACCCAGTACTTC
>.|TRBD1|TRBJ1-2|TRBV6-5
CASSHGTGHYGYTF
TGTGCCAGCAGTCACGGGACAGGGCACTATGGCTACACCTTC
>.|TRBD2|TRBJ2-3|TRBV7-6
CASSLGGGPSTDTQYF
TGTGCCAGCAGCTTAGGCGGGGGACCGTCTACAGATACGCAGTATTTT
>once|.|TRBJ1-2|TRBV10-3
CAISELAEDYSYGYTF
TGTGCCATCAGTGAGTTGGCCGAGGATTACTCTTATGGCTACACCTTC
>.|.|TRBJ2-1|TRBV5-6
CASSLTGNNEQFF
TGTGCCAGCAGCTTGACAGGGAACAATGAGCAGTTCTTC
>few|.|TRBJ1-2|TRBV11-2
CASSWDSLGTNYGYTF
TGTGCCAGCAGCTGGGACTCCTTGGGGACTAACTATGGCTACACCTTC
>.|TRBD2|TRBJ2-7|TRBV10-3
CATRGGHSTYEQYF
TGTGCCACACGGGGGGGGCACTCAACCTACGAGCAGTACTTC
>few|.|TRBJ1-2|TRBV9
CASSVGFDSRGGYTF
TGTGCCAGCAGCGTAGGCTTTGACAGTCGTGGGGGCTACACCTTC
>.|.|TRBJ1-5|TRBV5-6
CASSFRGRGQPQHF
TGTGCCAGCAGCTTCAGGGGCCGAGGGCAGCCCCAGCATTTT
>.|.|TRBJ1-5|TRBV28
CASRRRGNQPQHF
TGTGCCAGCAGACGACGGGGGAATCAGCCCCAGCATTTT
>.|.|TRBJ2-3|TRBV29-1
CSVEEARTGGHNTQYF
TGCAGCGTTGAAGAGGCGCGAACGGGGGGACACAATACGCAGTATTTT
>.|.|TRBJ1-2|TRBV11-2
CASSTGQVNYGYTF
TGTGCCAGCAGCACGGGACAAGTAAACTATGGCTACACCTTC
>.|TRBD1|TRBJ2-2|TRBV14
CASSPPSGGSGTGELFF
TGTGCCAGCAGCCCACCATCAGGGGGCTCGGGCACCGGGGAGCTGTTTTTT
>.|TRBD1|TRBJ1-1|TRBV18
CASSPPDPGRGMNTEAFF
TGTGCCAGCTCACCACCGGATCCAGGCAGGGGGATGAACACTGAAGCTTTCTTT
>.|TRBD1|TRBJ1-6|TRBV19
CASTSRGQGSPLHF
TGTGCCAGTACCTCTAGGGGGCAAGGTTCACCCCTCCACTTT
>.|.|TRBJ1-1|TRBV13
CASHNTRIPEAFF
TGTGCCAGCCACAACACCAGGATACCTGAAGCTTTCTTT
>few|.|TRBJ2-7|TRBV5-5
CASSLVSVGQPNYEQYF
TGTGCCAGCAGCTTGGTTTCGGTTGGACAGCCCAACTACGAGCAGTACTTC
>.|TRBD1|TRBJ2-1|TRBV7-2
CASSRRDRGTYNEQFF
TGTGCCAGCAGCCGCCGGGACAGGGGGACATACAATGAGCAGTTCTTC
>.|TRBD1|TRBJ1-3|TRBV10-3
CAISEGQGARSAGNTIYF
TGTGCCATCAGTGAGGGACAGGGGGCAAGGTCGGCTGGAAACACCATATATTTT
>.|TRBD2|TRBJ2-5|TRBV15
CATRMSGGAGETQYF
TGTGCCACCAGGATGAGCGGGGGGGCCGGTGAGACCCAGTACTTC